The 27 T cell receptor beta chains below were found in one sample sequenced in a study of early T cells in non-severe SARS-CoV-2 infection. TCRdb re-derived calls from the 5' RACE reads in MiXCR, one entry per CDR3 protein. The table has 20,000 or so distinct CDR3 sequences, around 5% seen once. The starting material was whole blood, obtained at baseline. The origin of the receptors is an adult who was a healthcare worker with PCR-confirmed SARS-CoV-2 infection or an uninfected control (not recorded which).

This clonotype was seen at least ten times. The rearrangement joins TRBV5-4 to TRBJ2-7; 8 bases fit TRBD1. V was clipped by 4 bases and J by 3 bases; unmatched bases: 12. CDR3 length: 16 residues. In germline, CDR1 is SGHNT, CDR2 YYREEE (reference sequence). CDR3 sequence (DNA): TGTGCCAGCAGCACCGGCCCCAGGGACAGGCACTACGAGCAGTACTTC. Its translation is CASSTGPRDRHYEQYF.

This clonotype was detected only a few times. The chain combines TRBV20-1 with TRBJ1-6; 9 bases are shared with TRBD1. Germline V gene data show CDR1 as DFQATT and CDR2 as SNEGSKA (reference sequence). This CDR3 has 14 residues. Trimming at V came to 2 bases and at J to 9 bases, leaving 5 bases not matched to a gene. CDR3 region: CSARLGTGFSPLHF. The CDR3 DNA reads as TGCAGTGCTAGATTAGGGACAGGGTTTTCACCCCTCCACTTT.

A few counts support this clonotype. This chain links TRBV11-2 with TRBJ1-3, with a possible D match to TRBD1 (6 bases). In germline, CDR1 is SGHAT, CDR2 FQNNGV. Trimming removed 0 bases from V and 3 bases from J, with 9 bases in between. The length of the CDR3 is 15 residues. The CDR3 spells CASSLDRTVGNTIYF. For the CDR3, the DNA is TGTGCCAGCAGCTTAGACCGGACAGTTGGAAACACCATATATTTT.

This clonotype has a count of ten or more. The V and J genes are TRBV7-6 and TRBJ2-7; D is unclear. Trimming removed 5 bases at V and 0 bases at J, with 17 bases between. CDR1 SGHVS and CDR2 FNYEAQ come from the germline V gene. This CDR3 region has 16 residues. The CDR3 protein is CASSPVVAASSYEQYF. In DNA, the CDR3 is TGTGCCAGCAGCCCCGTCGTGGCGGCGAGCTCCTACGAGCAGTACTTC.

This clonotype was counted at least ten times. J is TRBJ2-2 and V is TRBV7-9, with D possibly being TRBD1 (5 bases). CDR3 length: 12 residues. With 6 bases removed from V and 6 bases from J, the gap between germline ends came to 8 bases. Looked up from germline, CDR1 is SEHNR and CDR2 is FQNEAQ (reference sequence). The CDR3 nucleotides are TGTGCCAGCAGTTGGGGCGCCGGGGAGCTGTTTTTT. It translates to CASSWGAGELFF. The full variable domain, completed using reference TRBV7-9 and TRBJ2-2, is DTGVSQNPRHKITKRGQNVTFRCDPISEHNRLYWYRQTLGQGPEFLTYFQNEAQLEKSRLLSDRFSAERPKGSFSTLEIQRTEQGDSAMYLCASSWGAGELFFGEGSRLTVL.

The chain links TRBV11-2 to TRBJ2-5, with D unclear. Trimming stripped 3 bases from V and 2 bases from J, with 7 bases between. This CDR3 contains 13 residues. The germline CDR1 and CDR2 sequences are SGHAT and FQNNGV. The CDR3, as DNA: TGTGCCAGCAGCTTTGGGTTGCAAGAGACCCAGTACTTC. It codes for CASSFGLQETQYF.

The chain couples TRBV11-3 to TRBJ2-3; the D is unclear. The germline V gene encodes CDR1 SGHNT and CDR2 YENEEA. V was cut by 0 bases and J by 5 bases, with 0 bases left in between. CDR3 length: 11 residues. The CDR3, as DNA: TGTGCCAGCAGCTTAGAAGATACGCAGTATTTT. This translates into CASSLEDTQYF.

This clonotype showed up many times. The chain carries TRBV12-3 or TRBV12-4 and TRBJ2-1; 9 nucleotides agree with TRBD1. After removal of 6 bases from V and 9 bases from J, the junction contained 12 bases not matched to a gene. The length of the CDR3 is 15 residues. The CDR3 protein is CASRRTGQGLFEQFF. For the CDR3, the DNA is TGTGCCAGCAGACGCACGGGACAGGGTTTGTTTGAGCAGTTCTTC.

This sequence joins TRBV12-1 and TRBJ2-3; TRBD2, the D gene given by the table, was not confirmed from the DNA. TRBV12-1 is given as a pseudogene. This CDR3 has 16 residues. CDR3 nucleotide sequence: TGTGCCAGCAGCCCGAGCGGGGGGTGGGGCACAGATACGCAGTATTTT. Protein: CASSPSGGWGTDTQYF.

This clonotype was seen a few times. The chain links TRBV11-2 to TRBJ2-2, with D possibly TRBD1 on 5 matching bases. The CDR3 is made up of 15 amino acids. CDR1 and CDR2 from the germline V gene are SGHAT and FQNNGV. The V gene lost 7 bases and the J gene lost 1 base, with 13 bases spanning the gap. This CDR3 reads CASTPTALNTGELFF. The CDR3 nucleotides read TGTGCCAGCACCCCGACAGCCTTGAACACCGGGGAGCTGTTTTTT. Full variable domain (remainder filled in from reference TRBV11-2 and TRBJ2-2): EAGVAQSPRYKIIEKRQSVAFWCNPISGHATLYWYQQILGQGPKLLIQFQNNGVVDDSQLPKDRFSAERLKGVDSTLKIQPAKLEDSAVYLCASTPTALNTGELFFGEGSRLTVL.

At least ten counts were recorded for this clonotype. The chain recombines TRBV20-1 with TRBJ2-2; possible D gene TRBD1, 6 bases. Germline V gene data show CDR1 as DFQATT and CDR2 as SNEGSKA (reference sequence). There are 12 residues in the CDR3. The V gene lost 4 bases and the J gene lost 7 bases, with 10 bases spanning the gap. CDR3 sequence: CSAKQGIGELFF. CDR3 sequence (DNA): TGCAGTGCTAAACAGGGAATCGGGGAGCTGTTTTTT.

The sample holds many counts of this clonotype. CDR3: CASRTGGGYNEQFF. The CDR3 nucleotides are TGTGCCAGTCGAACTGGCGGGGGCTACAATGAGCAGTTCTTC. This chain uses TRBV2 with TRBJ2-1; 7 bases match TRBD2. CDR1 is SNHLY, CDR2 FYNNEI, per germline. This CDR3 is 14 amino acids long. The V segment lost 9 bases and the J segment 3 bases; nucleotides outside the gene matches: 8. Full variable domain (remainder filled in from reference TRBV2 and TRBJ2-1): EPEVTQTPSHQVTQMGQEVILRCVPISNHLYFYWYRQILGQKVEFLVSFYNNEISEKSEIFDDQFSVERPDGSNFTLKIRSTKLEDSAMYFCASRTGGGYNEQFFGPGTRLTVL.

This clonotype was recorded a few times. V is TRBV30 and J is TRBJ1-5; possibly TRBD1 for D (6 bases). This CDR3 is 15 amino acids long. V was clipped by 2 bases and J by 2 bases, with 13 bases between them. The germline CDR1 and CDR2 sequences are GTSNPN and SVGIG (reference sequence). In DNA form, the CDR3 reads TGTGCCTGGAGTCCTCTGGGGGGCGGCAATCAGCCCCAGCATTTT. It translates to CAWSPLGGGNQPQHF.

As regards this clonotype: At one boundary the junction diverges from the germline segment, which might be a read error. CDR3 in DNA: TGTGCTAGCAGCGGACGGGACAGTTACACCGGGGAGCTGTTTTTT. Amino acid sequence: CASSGRDSYTGELFF. V and J are TRBV7-7 and TRBJ2-2; 7 bases map to TRBD1. From germline, CDR1 is SSHAT and CDR2 FNYEAQ (reference sequence). The length of the CDR3 is 15 residues.

In its sample, this clonotype was seen a few times. The V gene is TRBV24-1, the J gene TRBJ2-5, with 7 positions matching TRBD2. The CDR3 has 15 amino acids. The V gene end was trimmed by 3 bases and the J gene end by 1 base; junction bases not matched to a gene: 4. Germline assignment: CDR1 KGHDR and CDR2 SFDVKD. The CDR3 loop is CATSDPGGSQETQYF. The CDR3 DNA follows: TGTGCCACCAGTGATCCGGGGGGTTCCCAAGAGACCCAGTACTTC.

The genes are TRBV7-9 and TRBJ1-4; D gene unclear. V lost 2 bases and J 7 bases, leaving 2 bases between the germline ends. CDR1 is SEHNR and CDR2 is FQNEAQ in the germline V gene (reference sequence). This CDR3 has 11 residues. The CDR3 sequence: CASSLSEKLFF. The DNA for the CDR3 is TGTGCCAGCAGCTTAAGTGAAAAACTGTTTTTT.

The chain links TRBV6-1 to TRBJ1-5; D gene uncertain. Germline V gene lookup returns CDR1 MNHNS and CDR2 SASEGT. The V and J ends lost 3 bases and 7 bases respectively, with 13 bases between them. The CDR3 consists of 14 residues. Written as DNA, the CDR3 is TGTGCCAGCAGTGAGTCCCACCTGGGGCAGCCCCAGCATTTT. Amino acid sequence: CASSESHLGQPQHF.

This clonotype has ten or more counts. The chain employs TRBV7-6 and TRBJ2-2, with D perhaps matching TRBD2 (5 bases). The V and J ends lost 1 base and 5 bases respectively, with 8 bases between them. In germline, CDR1 is SGHVS, CDR2 FNYEAQ. The CDR3 totals 14 residues. The CDR3 DNA reads as TGTGCCAGCAGCTTAGTCAGAGGGACCGGGGAGCTGTTTTTT. It is translated as CASSLVRGTGELFF.

This clonotype was found many times. This sequence joins TRBV24-1 and TRBJ1-2; D gene unclear. The CDR3 consists of 15 residues. Germline lookup yields CDR1 KGHDR and CDR2 SFDVKD. Trimming pared 6 bases from V and 1 base from J, leaving 14 bases between. CDR3 in DNA: TGTGCCACCAGTACCCGCCAGAGCTTTAACTATGGCTACACCTTC. It translates to CATSTRQSFNYGYTF.

This clonotype was seen many times. The rearrangement uses TRBV4-2 and TRBJ2-5; 11 positions agree with TRBD2. Germline V gene lookup returns CDR1 LGHNA and CDR2 YNFKEQ. This CDR3 is 16 amino acids long. Trimming removed 5 bases from V and 2 bases from J; junction bases left unmatched: 7. The CDR3 is CASSGAASGGQETQYF. CDR3 DNA: TGTGCCAGCAGCGGGGCCGCTAGCGGGGGGCAAGAGACCCAGTACTTC.

This clonotype was seen a few times. The chain has TRBV6-4 and TRBJ2-1; a possible D gene is TRBD2 (6 bases). This CDR3 has 12 residues. V was cut by 8 bases and J by 4 bases, with 9 bases left in between. Germline loops: CDR1 MRHNA, CDR2 SNTAGT. CDR3 bases: TGTGCCAGCGCCGGGGGATACAATGAGCAGTTCTTC. Its protein product is CASAGGYNEQFF.

This clonotype was counted at least ten times. The rearrangement joins TRBV3-1 to TRBJ2-1, with 8 bases identical to TRBD1. Trimming removed 0 bases from V and 7 bases from J; junction bases left unmatched: 14. The CDR3 is made up of 18 amino acids. CDR1 and CDR2 (germline): LGHDT, YNNKEL (reference sequence). The CDR3: CASSQELRAGGHSNEQFF. For the CDR3, the DNA is TGTGCCAGCAGCCAAGAACTCAGGGCAGGGGGCCATAGTAATGAGCAGTTCTTC.

As concerns this clonotype: Possible read error: a much larger clone is one base away. The chain joins TRBV5-1 to TRBJ2-6; 7 bases fit TRBD1. This CDR3 contains 14 residues. CDR1 is SGHRS and CDR2 is YFSETQ in the germline V gene. The CDR3 reads CVSETGAGANVLTF. For the CDR3, the DNA is TGCGTCAGCGAAACAGGGGCTGGGGCCAACGTCCTGACTTTC. Looking up the rest from reference TRBV5-1 and TRBJ2-6 gives the full variable domain: KAGVTQTPRYLIKTRGQQVTLSCSPISGHRSVSWYQQTPGQGLQFLFEYFSETQRNKGNFPGRFSGRQFSNSRSEMNVSTLELGDSALYLCVSETGAGANVLTFGAGSRLTVL.

There are a few counts of this clonotype. V usage is TRBV6-6 and J usage is TRBJ2-1; no definite D call. CDR1 and CDR2 (germline): MNHNY, SVGAGI (reference sequence). This CDR3 has 13 residues. V shed 2 bases and J shed 4 bases, with 6 bases lying between them. The CDR3 is CASSYASYNEQFF. DNA for the CDR3: TGTGCCAGCAGTTACGCCAGTTACAATGAGCAGTTCTTC.

The chain links TRBV27 to TRBJ1-5; D is unclear. CDR3 length: 14 residues. Germline loops: CDR1 MNHEY, CDR2 SMNVEV (reference sequence). V lost 4 bases to trimming and J lost 6 bases, with 13 bases between them. The CDR3 region has the DNA TGTGCCAGCAGTTGGGCAGGCTTGCGTCAGCCCCAGCATTTT. Translated, it gives CASSWAGLRQPQHF.

The chain has TRBV19 and TRBJ2-6; D uncertain. This CDR3 is 16 amino acids long. V dropped 5 bases and J dropped 0 bases, with 11 bases sitting between them. The germline V gene encodes CDR1 LNHDA and CDR2 SQIVND (reference sequence). The CDR3 region has the DNA TGTGCCAGTAGTTTCCGACGGAACTCTGGGGCCAACGTCCTGACTTTC. Translated: CASSFRRNSGANVLTF.

In its sample, this clonotype was seen many times. The rearrangement joins TRBV4-3 to TRBJ1-4, with 9 bases lining up with TRBD1. Losses at the gene ends were 0 bases for V and 10 bases for J; bases not matched to a gene: 9. The CDR3 spans 16 residues. The germline CDR1 and CDR2 sequences are LGHNA and YSLEER. The DNA for the CDR3 is TGCGCCAGCAGCCAAGAGGGGACAGGGTTTCGCGGAAAACTGTTTTTT. Its translation: CASSQEGTGFRGKLFF.